This TCR beta chain was identified in a study of T cell repertoires in cytomegalovirus infection (dated 2019 in TCRdb). About the full investigation: Donor HLA type was relevant to the analysis, as public TCR beta signatures indicated carriage of CMV infection together with the matching HLA type.

To note about this clonotype: There is no known antigen for this receptor. Base qualities were left out, and no much larger clone turns up one base away.

Overall study results and their limits: The ex vivo response was dominated by HLA-C-restricted CMV-specific TCR beta clonotypes, which also provided the single most frequent clonotype in two of eight donors. In both this cohort and an independent roughly 400-donor cohort, the cumulative frequency of public TCR beta family members distinguished carriers of CMV infection plus the relevant HLA type.

Sequencing relied on an Illumina HiSeq 1500. TCRdb's own reprocessing of the public reads used fastp at Q25 and MiXCR and kept productive beta chains. Every entry covers one CDR3 protein and lists the most common genes and DNA from its rows. The table for this sample lists about 740,000 distinct CDR3 sequences; 35% to 45% of them were counted only once. The top ten constitute more than 2.5% of the sample. V is pruned by 8 bases and J by 4 bases, leaving 11 bases of the junction without a gene match. Taken from the germline V gene (reference sequence), the CDR1 and CDR2 loops are DFQATT and SNEGSKA. The CDR3 measures 15 amino acids from cysteine to phenylalanine. The entry retains the CDR3 DNA only, 45 bases that are in frame from base 1.

The sequenced sample consisted of PBMCs. The V and J genes are TRBV20-1 and TRBJ1-4, and TRBD1 matches 9 of the central bases. This clonotype originated in a human donor in good health (CMV status not recorded). Some clones in this sample may be carry-over from other donors' samples. The bases are TGCAGTTCGCCAGGTCCGGGACAGGGTAATGAAAAACTGTTTTTT. The resulting protein is CSSPGPGQGNEKLFF.